This passage covers 20 T cell receptor beta chains from one sample sequenced in a study of PD-1 blockade in classical Hodgkin lymphoma. After autologous stem cell transplantation all patients relapsed, and prior brentuximab vedotin exposure differed between cohorts. Profiling relied on immunoSEQ multiplex PCR, and the TCRdb table lists in-frame clones only, not all of them. The table has tens of thousands of clones, 78% seen once. The sample was peripheral blood mononuclear cells (PBMCs), taken at baseline. The source is a human donor with classical Hodgkin lymphoma.

The chain is built from TRBV4-1 and TRBJ2-3, with 11 bases that match TRBD2. This CDR3 has 17 amino acids. The germline gives CDR1 MGHRA, CDR2 YSYEKL. Trimming took 2 bases from V and 2 from J; bases not matched to a gene: 6. In nucleotides, the CDR3 is TGCGCCAGCAGCCAAATTCCTAGCGGGGGGTACACAGATACGCAGTATTTT. Amino acids: CASSQIPSGGYTDTQYF.

The chain has TRBV5-1 and TRBJ2-1; D ambiguous. In germline, CDR1 is SGHRS, CDR2 YFSETQ. V dropped 4 bases and J dropped 8 bases, with 7 bases sitting between them. The CDR3 spans 11 residues. DNA for the CDR3: TGCGCCAGCAGCCGGTTGGATGAGCAGTTCTTC. Residues: CASSRLDEQFF.

The chain recombines TRBV5-4 with TRBJ1-2, with no clear D. Deletions cut 2 bases from V and 4 bases from J, with 12 bases between. The CDR3 covers 14 residues. CDR1 SGHNT and CDR2 YYREEE come from the germline V gene (reference sequence). The CDR3 DNA follows: TGTGCCAGCAGCTTATCGCGGGGAGGCTATGGCTACACCTTC. This codes for CASSLSRGGYGYTF.

The gene calls are TRBV6-1 and TRBJ1-1, with 7 positions matching TRBD1. Germline-derived CDR1 and CDR2 are MNHNS and SASEGT. Trimming at V came to 3 bases and at J to 4 bases, leaving 5 bases not matched to a gene. CDR3 length: 14 amino acids. CDR3 coding DNA: TGTGCCAGCAGTGAGGTAGGGGGCGGCACTGAAGCTTTCTTT. As protein: CASSEVGGGTEAFF.

The chain links TRBV11-2 to TRBJ1-2; D is unclear. The CDR3 is 14 residues long. V was shortened by 1 base and J by 8 bases, with 14 bases between the two germline ends. The germline gives CDR1 SGHAT, CDR2 FQNNGV. The chain's CDR3 is CASSLGLGIKGYTF. CDR3 bases: TGTGCCAGCAGCTTAGGTTTGGGTATCAAAGGCTACACCTTC.

The gene calls are TRBV5-1 and TRBJ1-4; perhaps TRBD1 as D (6 bases). Trimming shortened V by 3 bases and J by 5 bases, and 11 bases separated the two germline ends. From germline, CDR1 is SGHRS and CDR2 YFSETQ. The CDR3 is made up of 14 amino acids. Here the CDR3 reads CASSSGQRNEKLFF. The CDR3 DNA is TGCGCCAGCAGCTCAGGACAGAGGAATGAAAAACTGTTTTTT.

J is TRBJ2-3 and V is TRBV7-2; a weak D match, TRBD1 (5 bases). Trimming pared 2 bases from V and 4 bases from J, leaving 10 bases between. The V gene's germline CDR1 is SGHTA and CDR2 FQGNSA. The CDR3 extends over 14 amino acids. CDR3 residues: CASSLKPGPDTQYF. CDR3 coding DNA: TGTGCCAGCAGCTTAAAGCCAGGGCCAGATACGCAGTATTTT.

The rearrangement uses TRBV5-5 and TRBJ2-3, with D possibly being TRBD2 (6 bases). Germline V gives CDR1 SGHKS, CDR2 YYEKEE (reference sequence). This CDR3 is 16 amino acids long. V was trimmed by 4 bases and J by 6 bases, leaving 21 bases between them. The CDR3 region has the DNA TGTGCCAGCAGCCCCGAAGTAGGGGCCCGGGGGGATACGCAGTATTTT. This codes for CASSPEVGARGDTQYF.

This clone was seen only a few times. The chain links TRBV6-4 to TRBJ2-3; D may be TRBD1 (5 bases). Looked up from germline, CDR1 is MRHNA and CDR2 is SNTAGT. The germline V and J ends were trimmed by 6 bases and 0 bases, with 13 bases remaining between them. This CDR3 comprises 15 residues. The CDR3 protein is CASSPTGFSTDTQYF. The CDR3 nucleotides are TGTGCCAGCAGCCCTACAGGATTCAGCACAGATACGCAGTATTTT.

The V gene is TRBV27, the J gene TRBJ2-1; D gene unclear. Germline V lookup: CDR1 MNHEY, CDR2 SMNVEV (reference sequence). This CDR3 is built from 13 residues. V dropped 0 bases and J dropped 14 bases, with 14 bases sitting between them. CDR3 DNA: TGTGCCAGCAGTTTATCGAGTGGGGTTCGAAAGTTCTTC. Its protein product is CASSLSSGVRKFF.

The chain is built from TRBV6-6 and TRBJ1-2, with no clear D. The CDR3 sequence is 13 residues long. From germline, CDR1 is MNHNY and CDR2 SVGAGI (reference sequence). The V and J ends lost 2 bases and 2 bases respectively, with 6 bases between them. Written as DNA, the CDR3 is TGTGCCAGCAGTTACGACACCAACTATGGCTACACCTTC. Translation gives CASSYDTNYGYTF.

The gene calls are TRBV10-1 and TRBJ2-3, with no clear D. With 3 bases removed from V and 1 base from J, the gap between germline ends came to 2 bases. Germline V gene data show CDR1 as WNHNN and CDR2 as SYGVQD (reference sequence). The CDR3 covers 12 residues. The CDR3 DNA reads as TGCGCCAGCAGTGAATGCACAGATACGCAGTATTTT. It is translated as CASSECTDTQYF.

This sequence joins TRBV7-2 and TRBJ2-7; D gene uncertain. V lost 1 base and J 3 bases, leaving 7 bases between the germline ends. The CDR3 runs 13 residues. The germline V gene encodes CDR1 SGHTA and CDR2 FQGNSA. Written as DNA, the CDR3 is TGTGCCAGCAGCTTAGAGTACAGCTACGAGCAGTACTTC. The encoded protein is CASSLEYSYEQYF. Filled out from reference TRBV7-2 and TRBJ2-7, the complete variable domain reads GAGVSQSPSNKVTEKGKDVELRCDPISGHTALYWYRQSLGQGLEFLIYFQGNSAPDKSGLPSDRFSAERTGGSVSTLTIQRTQQEDSAVYLCASSLEYSYEQYFGPGTRLTVT.

This chain uses TRBV4-3 with TRBJ1-1; 8 bases line up with TRBD1. Unmatched junction bases numbered 7, after V lost 0 bases and J lost 7 bases. CDR1 LGHNA and CDR2 YSLEER come from the germline V gene. The CDR3 contains 15 residues. This chain's CDR3 is CASSQDPDRDSEAFF. Written as DNA, the CDR3 is TGCGCCAGCAGCCAAGATCCGGACAGGGACAGTGAAGCTTTCTTT.

This rearrangement joins TRBV4-3 to TRBJ2-1; TRBD2 might be the D (6 bases). Per the germline V gene, CDR1 is LGHNA and CDR2 is YSLEER. The V gene lost 0 bases and the J gene lost 5 bases, with 26 bases spanning the gap. The CDR3 consists of 20 residues. The CDR3 region is CASSQEVPAGPSLRDNEQFF. CDR3 nucleotides: TGCGCCAGCAGCCAAGAAGTTCCGGCGGGGCCTTCGCTGAGGGACAATGAGCAGTTCTTC.

This clone was observed a handful of times. The V call is TRBV29-1, the J call TRBJ2-3, with D perhaps matching TRBD1 (6 bases). This CDR3 spans 14 amino acids. V was clipped by 7 bases and J by 2 bases, with 16 bases between them. Germline loops: CDR1 SQVTM, CDR2 ANQGSEA. The CDR3 here is CSADWDILTDTQYF. As DNA, the CDR3 is TGCAGCGCCGACTGGGACATACTCACAGATACGCAGTATTTT.

The CDR3 region is CASSLGLGIKGYTF. The CDR3 region has the DNA TGTGCCAGCAGCTTAGGTTTGGGTATCAAAGGCTACACCTTC. The chain combines TRBV7-2 with TRBJ1-2; D call uncertain. V shed 1 base and J shed 8 bases, with 14 bases lying between them. This CDR3 comprises 14 residues. Germline loops: CDR1 SGHTA, CDR2 FQGNSA. The full variable domain, its missing parts supplied by reference TRBV7-2 and TRBJ1-2, is GAGVSQSPSNKVTEKGKDVELRCDPISGHTALYWYRQSLGQGLEFLIYFQGNSAPDKSGLPSDRFSAERTGGSVSTLTIQRTQQEDSAVYLCASSLGLGIKGYTFGSGTRLTVV.

The chain has TRBV4-1 and TRBJ2-5, with 8 bases matching TRBD1. The CDR3 is 15 amino acids. CDR1 and CDR2 from the germline V gene are MGHRA and YSYEKL. The V and J ends lost 1 base and 5 bases, in that order; junction bases with no gene match: 6. The CDR3: CASSQVPGGVETQYF. The CDR3 region has the DNA TGCGCCAGCAGCCAAGTCCCAGGGGGCGTTGAGACCCAGTACTTC.

V gene TRBV5-8 combines with J gene TRBJ2-3, with 9 nucleotides matching TRBD2. Germline V lookup: CDR1 SGHTS, CDR2 YDEGEE. The CDR3 totals 16 residues. V lost 0 bases and J lost 5; bases outside the gene matches: 7. The DNA of the CDR3 is TGTGCCAGCAGCTTGGGAGGCGGGGGGGCCTTAGATACGCAGTATTTT. Protein sequence: CASSLGGGGALDTQYF.

CDR3 nucleotides: TGTGCCAGCAGCTTAGGAGGAAGGGAAAAACTGTTTTTT. Amino acids: CASSLGGREKLFF. V usage is TRBV7-2 and J usage is TRBJ1-4; unclear D gene. Trimming pared 1 base from V and 8 bases from J, leaving 8 bases between. Germline V lookup: CDR1 SGHTA, CDR2 FQGNSA. This CDR3 has 13 residues.